The rows below give T cell receptor beta chains drawn from one sample of a study of T cell changes during pregnancy in multiple sclerosis. Assay used: immunoSEQ multiplex PCR; TCRdb lists only in-frame clones, some missing. The table shows around 35,000 clones, with 90% occurring only once. Source: CD8+ T cells from peripheral blood mononuclear cells, taken in the first trimester of pregnancy. These receptors were taken from a female donor with multiple sclerosis, enrolled in a pregnancy study. Each CDR3 is given with its conserved first and last residue. D genes are given only for firm matches. Not all rows give a size; the values are once, few, many and, for expanded clones, a class.

J gene	V gene	D gene	CDR3 length	clone size	CDR3 DNA	CDR3 protein
TRBJ2-3	TRBV9	TRBD1	15	-	TGTGCCAGCAGCCCCAGAGAGACAGGGACAAGAACGCAGTATTTT	CASSPRETGTRTQYF
TRBJ2-7	TRBV27	TRBD1	15	-	TGTGCCAGCAGTGAAGAAACGGGACAGGGCTACGAGCAGTACTTC	CASSEETGQGYEQYF
TRBJ1-2	TRBV9	-	12	-	TGTGCCAGCAGAAATACACCCTATGGCTACACCTTC	CASRNTPYGYTF
TRBJ2-7	TRBV9	-	12	-	TGTGCCAGCAGCGCTACCCGGGGCGAGCAGTACTTC	CASSATRGEQYF
TRBJ2-1	TRBV9	TRBD2	16	-	TGTGCCAGCAGCCCTAGACTAGCGGGTATCTACAATGAGCAGTTCTTC	CASSPRLAGIYNEQFF
TRBJ1-1	TRBV28	-	13	-	TGTGCCAGCAGTACGGACAGCCCCGAGGAAGCTTTCTTT	CASSTDSPEEAFF
TRBJ2-6	TRBV7-9	-	13	-	TGTGCCAGCAGCCAGGGAGGGGCCAACGTCCTGACTTTC	CASSQGGANVLTF
TRBJ2-1	TRBV7-6	TRBD2	16	-	TGTGCCAGCAGCTTAGGGTTTAGCGGGAGCTACAATGAGCAGTTCTTC	CASSLGFSGSYNEQFF
TRBJ1-3	TRBV15	-	15	-	TGTGCCACCGCATTAGGGCGGGTTTCTGGAAACACCATATATTTT	CATALGRVSGNTIYF
TRBJ2-1	TRBV4-1	-	14	-	TGCGCCAGCAGCCAAGGGACAGAATACAATGAGCAGTTCTTC	CASSQGTEYNEQFF
TRBJ2-1	TRBV5-6	-	13	once	TGTGCCACCACTACTAGCTTCTACAATGAGCAGTTCTTC	CATTTSFYNEQFF
TRBJ1-1	TRBV4-1	TRBD1	15	few	TGCGCCAGCAGCCAACCGGGACAGTGGAATTCTGAAGCTTTCTTT	CASSQPGQWNSEAFF
TRBJ2-7	TRBV6-6	TRBD1	15	-	TGTGCCAGCAGCGCCGGACAGGGGGTAACCTACGAGCAGTACTTC	CASSAGQGVTYEQYF
TRBJ2-7	TRBV27	-	12	-	TGTGCCAGCAGTTTAAACAGGGACGAGCAGTACTTC	CASSLNRDEQYF
TRBJ2-2	TRBV7-8	-	14	-	TGTGCCAGCAGCTTAGGATCCTATGCCGGGGAGCTGTTTTTT	CASSLGSYAGELFF
TRBJ1-2	TRBV2	TRBD1	13	once	TGTGCCAGCAGAGAAACCGGGACAGATGGCTACACCTTC	CASRETGTDGYTF
TRBJ2-7	TRBV7-9	-	12	-	TGTGCCAGCAGCTTAGAGGGGCACGAGCAGTACTTC	CASSLEGHEQYF
TRBJ1-2	TRBV28	-	12	once	TGTGCCAGCAGCCACAGAGTTTATGGCTACACCTTC	CASSHRVYGYTF
TRBJ1-2	TRBV7-9	TRBD1	14	-	TGTGCCAGCAGCTATAGGACAGGGAAGTATGGCTACACCTTC	CASSYRTGKYGYTF
TRBJ2-7	TRBV19	-	14	-	TGTGCCAGTAGTATAGATCTCTCGGTACACGAGCAGTACTTC	CASSIDLSVHEQYF
TRBJ1-4	TRBV15	-	14	-	TGTGCCACCAGCAGAGGAGACTCGGCGGGACAACTGTTTTTT	CATSRGDSAGQLFF
TRBJ2-7	TRBV4-1	-	14	-	TGCGCCAGCAGCCAAGATCCGACAGCGATCGAGCAGTACTTC	CASSQDPTAIEQYF
TRBJ1-3	TRBV5-1	TRBD1	15	-	TGCGCCAGCAAGTCCACGGCAGGGGGTGCTGGCACCATATATTTT	CASKSTAGGAGTIYF
TRBJ2-1	TRBV11-2	TRBD2	16	-	TGTGCCAGCAGCTCGGGGGGTGGCGGGAGCGACAATGAGCAGTTCTTC	CASSSGGGGSDNEQFF
TRBJ1-2	TRBV7-6	TRBD1	13	-	TGTGCCAGCAGCGACACAACAGGGGATGGCTACACCTTC	CASSDTTGDGYTF
TRBJ2-1	TRBV5-6	TRBD2	15	-	TGTGCCAGCAGCCATCGGGACTACCCCTACAATGAGCAGTTCTTC	CASSHRDYPYNEQFF
TRBJ2-7	TRBV4-1	-	14	-	TGCGCCAGCAGCTTGGGACTTGGTAGATACGAGCAGTACTTC	CASSLGLGRYEQYF
TRBJ2-7	TRBV7-9	TRBD2	14	-	TGTGCCAGCACTCCGGTAGGGGAGGGCTACGAGCAGTACTTC	CASTPVGEGYEQYF
TRBJ2-1	TRBV14	-	12	-	TGTGCCAGCAGCCAAGACAGGGTTGAGCAGTTCTTC	CASSQDRVEQFF
TRBJ2-5	TRBV7-6	-	12	-	TGCGCCAGCAGCCCAGACAGGGAGACCCAGTACTTC	CASSPDRETQYF